This is a list of T cell receptor beta chains from one sample in a study of CD8+ T cells in alopecia areata. Clones were read by immunoSEQ multiplex PCR, and TCRdb kept only the in-frame ones, dropping some. The sample has 150,000 to 200,000 clones, 45% to 75% seen once. The starting material was CD4+ T cells sorted from blood, obtained at week 4, from a patient treated with tofacitinib. These receptors all stem from a human donor with alopecia areata. Both conserved end residues are trimmed from each CDR3. A D gene is named only where the DNA matches it firmly.

cdr3_aa	v_call	j_call	d_call
ASSVGGTVYEQY	TRBV9	TRBJ2-7	TRBD1
ASSPRGSSYNEQF	TRBV27	TRBJ2-1	NA
ASSLRLAGDQETQY	TRBV28	TRBJ2-5	TRBD2
AISESSGGAGEQY	TRBV10-3	TRBJ2-7	NA
ASSRQGDYLYGYT	TRBV28	TRBJ1-2	TRBD1
AWSVGSGSFTDTQY	TRBV30	TRBJ2-3	NA
SVWGVEETQY	TRBV29-1	TRBJ2-5	NA
ASSRGRDRLYGYT	TRBV5-4	TRBJ1-2	TRBD1
ASRLEETQY	TRBV5-4	TRBJ2-5	NA
ASSPISGLQPQH	TRBV18	TRBJ1-5	NA
ASSQRARGQGNEQF	TRBV4-2	TRBJ2-1	TRBD1
ASSFAGGARYNEQF	TRBV7-9	TRBJ2-1	TRBD2
ASSGWSNTEAF	TRBV27	TRBJ1-1	NA
SVLRDRYLPEAF	TRBV29-1	TRBJ1-1	TRBD1
ASSLSGRGYEQY	TRBV5-1	TRBJ2-7	TRBD2
SVVRDSTDTQY	TRBV29-1	TRBJ2-3	NA
SVQYSNQPQH	TRBV29-1	TRBJ1-5	NA
AWRRPLVTNYGYT	TRBV30	TRBJ1-2	NA
ASSQDLPGRNSPLH	TRBV4-3	TRBJ1-6	NA
AWRLAGANVLT	TRBV30	TRBJ2-6	NA
SARDRANTGELF	TRBV29-1	TRBJ2-2	TRBD1
ASSSLAGREH	TRBV5-6	TRBJ2-5	TRBD2
AWRRSYNSPLH	TRBV30	TRBJ1-6	NA
AWSRGAGQETQY	TRBV30	TRBJ2-5	NA
ASSATGINEQF	TRBV2	TRBJ2-1	TRBD1
ASSQVRNTEAF	TRBV4-1	TRBJ1-1	NA
ASSALSGGETQY	TRBV28	TRBJ2-5	NA
AWSVLVADTQY	TRBV30	TRBJ2-3	NA
ASSLSGTRGKY	TRBV5-4	TRBJ2-3	TRBD2
ASSVRQGRTDTQY	TRBV2	TRBJ2-3	TRBD1
ASSAVQGGSGNTIY	TRBV9	TRBJ1-3	NA
AWNGYPGELF	TRBV30	TRBJ2-2	NA
AWRAGRETQY	TRBV30	TRBJ2-5	NA
ASSFGETQY	TRBV5-4	TRBJ2-5	NA
ASSSNREDTQY	TRBV7-8	TRBJ2-3	NA
ASSVRGTDTQY	TRBV5-1	TRBJ2-3	NA
ASSLAMGTDTQY	TRBV5-1	TRBJ2-3	NA
ASSSLINQPQH	TRBV27	TRBJ1-5	NA
SVLRRVGYT	TRBV29-1	TRBJ1-2	NA
ASSRWAVYSGANVLT	TRBV28	TRBJ2-6	NA
ASSLGPKGETQY	TRBV4-2	TRBJ2-5	NA
ASSQEVNRLAT	TRBV4-1	TRBJ1-2	NA
ASSPTFGSQADTQY	TRBV5-4	TRBJ2-3	NA
ASSRGWTGELF	TRBV7-2	TRBJ2-2	NA
ASSEVETQY	TRBV25-1	TRBJ2-5	NA
ASSLLGGGRSYYQETQY	TRBV28	TRBJ2-5	NA
ASAYGRPSYEQY	TRBV5-6	TRBJ2-7	NA
ASSYSRGRTDTQY	TRBV6-5	TRBJ2-3	NA